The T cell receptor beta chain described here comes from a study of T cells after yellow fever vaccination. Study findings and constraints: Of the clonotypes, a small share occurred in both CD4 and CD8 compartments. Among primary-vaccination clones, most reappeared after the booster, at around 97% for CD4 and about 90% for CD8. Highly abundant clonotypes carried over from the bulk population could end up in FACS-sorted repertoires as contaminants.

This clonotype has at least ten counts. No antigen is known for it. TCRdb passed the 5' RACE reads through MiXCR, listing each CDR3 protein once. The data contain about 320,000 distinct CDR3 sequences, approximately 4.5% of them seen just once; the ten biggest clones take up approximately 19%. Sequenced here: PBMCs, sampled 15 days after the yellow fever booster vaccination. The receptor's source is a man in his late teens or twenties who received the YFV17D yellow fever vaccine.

CDR3 sequence: CASSFSGGGDTQYF. CDR3 bases: TGTGCCAGCAGCTTCAGCGGGGGGGGCGATACGCAGTATTTT. J is TRBJ2-3 and V is TRBV5-4, with 10 bases aligning to TRBD2. This CDR3 contains 14 residues. Germline CDR1 SGHNT, CDR2 YYREEE (reference sequence). The J segment lost 6 bases and the V segment lost 2 bases, leaving 3 bases of the junction unmatched.